This T cell receptor (beta chain) came from a study of blood T cell repertoires in COVID-19. In germline, CDR1 is ENHRY, CDR2 SYGVKD. V shed 6 bases and J shed 4 bases, with 15 bases lying between them. The CDR3 contains 14 residues. This clone appeared a single time. TCRdb's table, derived via immunoSEQ multiplex PCR, lists solely in-frame clones and lacks some. The profile shows a few hundred thousand clones, about 83% of them singletons. The genes are TRBV10-3 and TRBJ1-2, with D uncertain. This clonotype originated in a woman between 40 and 50 years old who had recovered from COVID-19. Sequencing was performed on PBMCs or T cells enriched from blood (not recorded which). The CDR3: CAIRGTNSGYGYTF. The CDR3 region has the DNA TGTGCCATCAGGGGTACAAACTCGGGCTATGGCTACACCTTC.